This T cell receptor (beta chain) was recorded in a study of T-cell reconstitution after alpha-beta-depleted transplantation in children. As it was prepared, the TCRbeta library received unique molecular identifiers. TCRdb reprocessed the PCR reads via MiXCR and lists one record per CDR3 protein. The table lists hundreds of thousands of distinct CDR3 sequences, approximately 29% of them singletons. The germline V and J ends were trimmed by 6 bases and 5 bases, with 16 bases remaining between them. The germline CDR1 and CDR2 sequences are MNHNS and SASEGT. The CDR3 sequence is 14 residues long. The chain employs TRBV6-1 and TRBJ2-5, with D possibly being TRBD1 (5 bases). The sample in question was PBMCs from the stem cell graft donor, obtained from the stem cell graft. This clonotype was obtained from a human donor who donated a stem cell graft to a child with aplastic anemia. In DNA form, the CDR3 reads TGTGCCAGCAGACTTCAGGGATCCGTGGAGACCCAGTACTTC. The encoded protein is CASRLQGSVETQYF.